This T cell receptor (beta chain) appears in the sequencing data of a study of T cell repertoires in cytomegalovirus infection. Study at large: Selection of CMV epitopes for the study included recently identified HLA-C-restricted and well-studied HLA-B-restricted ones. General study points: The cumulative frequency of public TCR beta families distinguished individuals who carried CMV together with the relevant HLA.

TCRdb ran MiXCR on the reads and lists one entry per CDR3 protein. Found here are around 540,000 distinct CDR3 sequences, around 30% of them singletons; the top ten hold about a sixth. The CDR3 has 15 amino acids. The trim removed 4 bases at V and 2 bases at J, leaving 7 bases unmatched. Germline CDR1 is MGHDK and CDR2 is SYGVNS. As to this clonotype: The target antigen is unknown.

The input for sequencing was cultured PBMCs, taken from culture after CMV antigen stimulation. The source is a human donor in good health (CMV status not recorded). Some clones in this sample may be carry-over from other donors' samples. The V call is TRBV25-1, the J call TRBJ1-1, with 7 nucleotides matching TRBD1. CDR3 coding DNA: TGTGCCAGCAGTGCGGCGGGACAGAAAAACACTGAAGCTTTCTTT. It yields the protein CASSAAGQKNTEAFF.